This T cell receptor (beta chain) comes out of a study of cytomegalovirus exposure and HLA in healthy donors. Study in general: The approximately 120 validation repertoires used the same platform as the 650 to 850 first-cohort repertoires, a later analysis reported.

Sequencing used immunoSEQ multiplex PCR; TCRdb keeps in-frame clones, though not all of them. The sample contains some 140,000 clones, 70% to 90% of which appear only once. The J segment lost 4 bases and the V segment lost 7 bases, leaving 9 bases of the junction unmatched. The germline CDR1 and CDR2 sequences are MNHNS and SASEGT. The CDR3 totals 15 residues. This chain connects TRBV6-1 to TRBJ2-7; 11 nucleotides align to TRBD1. Sample: PBMCs. The source of this sequence is a man aged 18 to 29 in good health and CMV-seronegative. The CDR3 sequence is CASIVRGTGGYEQYF. Written as DNA, the CDR3 is TGTGCCAGCATCGTGCGCGGGACAGGGGGTTACGAGCAGTACTTC.